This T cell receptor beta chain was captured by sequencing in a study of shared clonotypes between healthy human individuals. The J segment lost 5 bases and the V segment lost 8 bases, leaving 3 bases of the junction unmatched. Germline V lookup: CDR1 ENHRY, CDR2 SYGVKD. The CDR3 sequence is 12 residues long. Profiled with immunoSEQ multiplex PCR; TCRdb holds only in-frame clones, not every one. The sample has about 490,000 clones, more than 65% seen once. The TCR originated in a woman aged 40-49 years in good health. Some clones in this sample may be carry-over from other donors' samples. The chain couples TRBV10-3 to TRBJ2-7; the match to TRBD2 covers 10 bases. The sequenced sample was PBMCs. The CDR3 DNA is TGTGCCATCCGTAGCGGGGGGAACGAGCAGTACTTC. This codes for CAIRSGGNEQYF.